This T cell receptor (beta chain) was profiled in a study of neoadjuvant anti-PD-1 for oral cavity cancer. Study summary: Patients mostly received three to four biweekly nivolumab doses at 3 mg/kg before surgery.

Most PBMC samples had 400 to 550 ng input DNA in six replicates. Clones were read by immunoSEQ multiplex PCR, and TCRdb kept only the in-frame ones, dropping some. The sample carries 10,000 to 15,000 clones, about three fifths recorded once. These newly diagnosed stage II-IVA oral cavity squamous cell carcinoma patients had no prior systemic or radiation treatment. General study results and limits: PBMC Gini-index clonality exceeded responders' in non-responders post-nivolumab.

A note on this clone: Antigen unknown.

The CDR3 extends over 13 amino acids. V gave up 8 bases and J gave up 6 bases; unmatched junction bases: 7. Germline loops: CDR1 MGHRA, CDR2 YSYEKL. V and J are TRBV4-1 and TRBJ2-1, with 7 bases identical to TRBD2. Sequenced material: PBMCs, taken before nivolumab (anti-PD-1) treatment. This receptor was obtained from a person aged 35-79 years with oral cavity squamous cell carcinoma. CDR3 nucleotides: TGCGCCAGCGCCGTCGGCGGGAGCAATGAGCAGTTCTTC. Protein product: CASAVGGSNEQFF.